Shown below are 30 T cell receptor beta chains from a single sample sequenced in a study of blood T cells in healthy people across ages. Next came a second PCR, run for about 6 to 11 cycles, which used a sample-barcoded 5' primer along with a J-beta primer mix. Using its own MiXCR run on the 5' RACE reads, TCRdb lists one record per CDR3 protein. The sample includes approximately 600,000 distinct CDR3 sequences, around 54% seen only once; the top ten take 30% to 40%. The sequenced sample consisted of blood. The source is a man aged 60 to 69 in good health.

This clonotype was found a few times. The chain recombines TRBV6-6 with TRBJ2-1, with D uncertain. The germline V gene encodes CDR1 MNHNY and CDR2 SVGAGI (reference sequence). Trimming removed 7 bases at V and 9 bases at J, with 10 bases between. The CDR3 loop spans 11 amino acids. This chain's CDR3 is CASTWGSEQFF. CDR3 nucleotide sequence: TGTGCCAGCACCTGGGGTAGTGAGCAGTTCTTC.

In nucleotides, the CDR3 is TGTGCCAGCAGCTTAGCAGGCCAGGACACTGAAGCTTTCTTT. This encodes CASSLAGQDTEAFF. The chain carries TRBV7-9 and TRBJ1-1; no clear D. V lost 0 bases to trimming and J lost 3 bases, with 8 bases between them. This CDR3 comprises 14 residues. CDR1 is SEHNR, CDR2 FQNEAQ, per germline (reference sequence).

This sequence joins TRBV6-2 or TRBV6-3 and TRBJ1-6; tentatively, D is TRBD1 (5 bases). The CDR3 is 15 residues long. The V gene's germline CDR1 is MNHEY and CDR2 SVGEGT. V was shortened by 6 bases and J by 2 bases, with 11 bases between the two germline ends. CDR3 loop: CASSPQDTYNSPLHF. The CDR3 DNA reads TGTGCCAGCAGCCCCCAGGACACCTATAATTCACCCCTCCACTTT.

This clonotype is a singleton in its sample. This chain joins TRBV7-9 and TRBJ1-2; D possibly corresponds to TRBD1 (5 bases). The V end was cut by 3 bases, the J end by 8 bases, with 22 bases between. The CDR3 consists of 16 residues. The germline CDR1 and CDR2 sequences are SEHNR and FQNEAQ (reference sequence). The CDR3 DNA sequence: TGTGCCAGCAGCTTCGGAGCCACCGGGGCCATAAGGGGCTACACCTTC. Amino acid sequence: CASSFGATGAIRGYTF.

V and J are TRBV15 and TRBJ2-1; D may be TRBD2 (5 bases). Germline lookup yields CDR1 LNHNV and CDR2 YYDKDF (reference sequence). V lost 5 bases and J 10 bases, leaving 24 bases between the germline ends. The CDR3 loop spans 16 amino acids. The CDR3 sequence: CATSPQRAELSYEQFF. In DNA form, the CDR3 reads TGTGCCACCAGCCCCCAGAGGGCCGAGTTATCCTACGAGCAGTTCTTC.

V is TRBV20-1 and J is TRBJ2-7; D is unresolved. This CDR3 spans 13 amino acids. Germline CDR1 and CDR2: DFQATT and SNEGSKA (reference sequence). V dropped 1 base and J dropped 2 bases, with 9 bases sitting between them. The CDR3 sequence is CSARGDGAYEQYF. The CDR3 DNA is TGCAGTGCTAGAGGTGACGGTGCCTACGAGCAGTACTTC.

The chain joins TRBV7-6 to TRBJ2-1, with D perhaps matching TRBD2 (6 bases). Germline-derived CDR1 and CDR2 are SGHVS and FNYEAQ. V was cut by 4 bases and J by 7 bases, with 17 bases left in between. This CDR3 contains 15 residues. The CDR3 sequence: CASSSTRTSFNEQFF. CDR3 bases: TGTGCCAGCAGCTCGACAAGAACTAGCTTTAATGAGCAGTTCTTC.

Written as DNA, the CDR3 is TGTGCCAGCAGCGCCCTGGGGGCGGGGGGCTCCTACAATGAGCAGTTCTTC. Protein: CASSALGAGGSYNEQFF. This sequence joins TRBV7-9 and TRBJ2-1; TRBD2 matches at 8 bases. Trimming removed 5 bases from V and 0 bases from J; junction bases left unmatched: 9. CDR3 length: 17 residues. Germline V CDR1 and CDR2: SEHNR, FQNEAQ (reference sequence).

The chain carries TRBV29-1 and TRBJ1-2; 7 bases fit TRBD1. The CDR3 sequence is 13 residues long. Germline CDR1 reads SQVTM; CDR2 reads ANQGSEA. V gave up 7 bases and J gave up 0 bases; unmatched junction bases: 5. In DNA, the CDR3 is TGCAGCGCCACAGGGGATCCTAACTATGGCTACACCTTC. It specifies CSATGDPNYGYTF. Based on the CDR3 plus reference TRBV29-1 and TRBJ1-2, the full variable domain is SAVISQKPSRDICQRGTSLTIQCQVDSQVTMMFWYRQQPGQSLTLIATANQGSEATYESGFVIDKFPISRPNLTFSTLTVSNMSPEDSSIYLCSATGDPNYGYTFGSGTRLTVV.

The chain's CDR3 is CASSVVQGSNEQFF. CDR3 DNA: TGTGCCAGCAGCGTAGTGCAAGGGTCAAATGAGCAGTTCTTC. This chain uses TRBV9 with TRBJ2-1; no firm D call. V shed 0 bases and J shed 7 bases, with 11 bases lying between them. CDR3 length equals 14 residues. Looked up from germline, CDR1 is SGDLS and CDR2 is YYNGEE.

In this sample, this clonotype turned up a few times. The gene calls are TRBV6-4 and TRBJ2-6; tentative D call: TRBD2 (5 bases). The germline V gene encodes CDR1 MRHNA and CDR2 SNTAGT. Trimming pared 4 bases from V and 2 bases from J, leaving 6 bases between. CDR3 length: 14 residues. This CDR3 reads CASSAEAGANVLTF. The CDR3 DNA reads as TGTGCCAGCAGTGCGGAGGCTGGGGCCAACGTCCTGACTTTC.

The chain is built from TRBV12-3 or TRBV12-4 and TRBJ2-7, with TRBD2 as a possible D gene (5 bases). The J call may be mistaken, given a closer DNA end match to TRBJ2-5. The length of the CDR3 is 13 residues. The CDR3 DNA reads TGTGCCAGCAGGCCGGCGGGTACGGAGACCCAGTACTTC. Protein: CASRPAGTETQYF.

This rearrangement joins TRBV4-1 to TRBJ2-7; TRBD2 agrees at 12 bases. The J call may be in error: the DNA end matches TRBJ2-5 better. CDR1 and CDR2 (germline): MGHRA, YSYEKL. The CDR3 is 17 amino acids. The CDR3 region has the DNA TGCGCCAGCAGCCAAGATCCTAGCGGGGGGGCGCGAGAGACCCAGTACTTC. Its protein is CASSQDPSGGARETQYF.

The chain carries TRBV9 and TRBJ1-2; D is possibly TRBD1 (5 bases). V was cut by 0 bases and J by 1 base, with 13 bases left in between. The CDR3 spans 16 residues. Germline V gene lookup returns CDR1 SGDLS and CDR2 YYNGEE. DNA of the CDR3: TGTGCCAGCAGCGTAGATGAAAGGGACCTTAACTATGGCTACACCTTC. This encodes CASSVDERDLNYGYTF.

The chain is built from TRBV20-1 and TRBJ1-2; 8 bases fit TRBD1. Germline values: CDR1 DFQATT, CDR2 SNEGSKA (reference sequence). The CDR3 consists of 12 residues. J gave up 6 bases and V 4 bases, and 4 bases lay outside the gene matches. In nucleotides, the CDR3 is TGCAGTGCTATGGACAGGGAGGATGGCTACACCTTC. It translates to CSAMDREDGYTF.

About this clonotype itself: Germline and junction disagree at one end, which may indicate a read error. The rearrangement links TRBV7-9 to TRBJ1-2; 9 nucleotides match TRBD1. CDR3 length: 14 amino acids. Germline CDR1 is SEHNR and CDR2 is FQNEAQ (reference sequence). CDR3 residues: CASSFGDRDYGCTF. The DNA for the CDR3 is TGTGCCAGCAGCTTCGGGGACAGGGACTATGGCTGCACCTTC.

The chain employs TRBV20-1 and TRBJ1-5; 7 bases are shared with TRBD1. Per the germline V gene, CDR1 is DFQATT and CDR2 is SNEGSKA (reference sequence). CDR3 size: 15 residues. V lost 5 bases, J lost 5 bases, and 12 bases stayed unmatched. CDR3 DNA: TGCAGTGCTGGGGGGACAGAGGGCGGATATCAGCCCCAGCATTTT. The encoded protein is CSAGGTEGGYQPQHF.

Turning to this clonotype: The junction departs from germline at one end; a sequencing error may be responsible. CDR3 region: CASNLRAYRGRETQYF. The CDR3 nucleotides read TGTGCCAGCAACTTAAGGGCCTACAGGGGCCGGGAGACCCAGTACTTC. The chain joins TRBV7-9 to TRBJ2-5; 7 bases are shared with TRBD1. CDR3 length: 16 residues. In germline, CDR1 is SEHNR, CDR2 FQNEAQ (reference sequence). Filled out from reference TRBV7-9 and TRBJ2-5, the complete variable domain reads DTGVSQNPRHKITKRGQNVTFRCDPISEHNRLYWYRQTLGQGPEFLTYFQNEAQLEKSRLLSDRFSAERPKGSFSTLEIQRTEQGDSAMYLCASNLRAYRGRETQYFGPGTRLLVL.

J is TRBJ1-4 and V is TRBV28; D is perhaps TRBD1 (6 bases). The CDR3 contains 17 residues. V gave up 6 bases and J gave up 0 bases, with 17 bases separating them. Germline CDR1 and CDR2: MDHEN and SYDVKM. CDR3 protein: CASSPGRGPATNEKLFF. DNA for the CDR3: TGTGCCAGCAGCCCTGGCAGGGGACCGGCAACTAATGAAAAACTGTTTTTT.

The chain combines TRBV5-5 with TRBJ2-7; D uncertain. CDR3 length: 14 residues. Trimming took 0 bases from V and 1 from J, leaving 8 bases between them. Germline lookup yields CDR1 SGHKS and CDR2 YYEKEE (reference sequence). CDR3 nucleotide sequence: TGTGCCAGCAGCTTGGAGTGGGGATCCTACGAGCAGTACTTC. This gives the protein CASSLEWGSYEQYF.

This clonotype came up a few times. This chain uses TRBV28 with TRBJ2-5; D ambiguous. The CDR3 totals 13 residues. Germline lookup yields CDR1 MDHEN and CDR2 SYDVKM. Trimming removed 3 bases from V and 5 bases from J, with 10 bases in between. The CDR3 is CASSLIRSETQYF. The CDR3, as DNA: TGTGCCAGCAGTTTGATCCGCTCGGAGACCCAGTACTTC.

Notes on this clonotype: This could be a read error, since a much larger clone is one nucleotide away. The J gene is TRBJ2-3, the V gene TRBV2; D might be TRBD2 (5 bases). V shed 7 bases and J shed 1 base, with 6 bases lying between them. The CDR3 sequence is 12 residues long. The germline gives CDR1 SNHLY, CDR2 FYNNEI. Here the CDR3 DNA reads TGTGCCAGCAACGGGGGCACAGATACGCAGTATTTT. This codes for CASNGGTDTQYF.

The CDR3 DNA follows: TGTGCCAGCAGGCCACCGACAGGGGGGTACAATGAGCAGTTCTTC. Translated: CASRPPTGGYNEQFF. The chain is built from TRBV6-5 and TRBJ2-1; 9 bases are shared with TRBD1. The CDR3 has 15 amino acids. Germline lookup yields CDR1 MNHEY and CDR2 SVGAGI. Unmatched junction bases numbered 7, after V lost 6 bases and J lost 4 bases.

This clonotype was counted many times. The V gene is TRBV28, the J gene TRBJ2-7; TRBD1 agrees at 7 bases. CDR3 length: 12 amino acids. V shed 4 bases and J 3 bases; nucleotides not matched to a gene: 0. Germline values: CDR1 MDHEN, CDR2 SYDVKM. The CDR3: CASSWTGYEQYF. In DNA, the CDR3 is TGTGCCAGCAGTTGGACAGGCTACGAGCAGTACTTC.

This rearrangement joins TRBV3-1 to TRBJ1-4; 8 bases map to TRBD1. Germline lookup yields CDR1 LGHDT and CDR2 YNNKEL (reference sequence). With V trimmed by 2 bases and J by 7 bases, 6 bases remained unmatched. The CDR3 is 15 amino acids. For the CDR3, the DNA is TGTGCCAGCAGCCAACCCCAGGGGGCCGGTGAAAAACTGTTTTTT. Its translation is CASSQPQGAGEKLFF. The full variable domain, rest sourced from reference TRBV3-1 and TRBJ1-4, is DTAVSQTPKYLVTQMGNDKSIKCEQNLGHDTMYWYKQDSKKFLKIMFSYNNKELIINETVPNRFSPKSPDKAHLNLHINSLELGDSAVYFCASSQPQGAGEKLFFGSGTQLSVL.

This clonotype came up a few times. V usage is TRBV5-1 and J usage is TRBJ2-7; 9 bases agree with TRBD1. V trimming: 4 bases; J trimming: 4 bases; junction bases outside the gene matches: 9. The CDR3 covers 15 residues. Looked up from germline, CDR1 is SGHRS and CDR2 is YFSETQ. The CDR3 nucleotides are TGCGCCAGCAGCACGGGACAGGGAAATGTTTACGAGCAGTACTTC. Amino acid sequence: CASSTGQGNVYEQYF.

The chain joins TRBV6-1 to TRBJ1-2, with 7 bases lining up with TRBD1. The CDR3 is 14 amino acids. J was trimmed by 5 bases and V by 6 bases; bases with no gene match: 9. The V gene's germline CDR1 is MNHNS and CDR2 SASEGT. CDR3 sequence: CASRGQNGIYGYTF. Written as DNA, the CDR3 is TGTGCCAGCAGGGGACAGAATGGGATATATGGCTACACCTTC.

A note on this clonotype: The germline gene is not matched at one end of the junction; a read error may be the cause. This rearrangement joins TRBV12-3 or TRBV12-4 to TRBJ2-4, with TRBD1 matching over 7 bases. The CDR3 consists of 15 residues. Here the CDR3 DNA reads TGTGCCAGCACAGGGGGTGATAAAGCCAAAAACATTCGGTACTTC. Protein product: CASTGGDKAKNIRYF.

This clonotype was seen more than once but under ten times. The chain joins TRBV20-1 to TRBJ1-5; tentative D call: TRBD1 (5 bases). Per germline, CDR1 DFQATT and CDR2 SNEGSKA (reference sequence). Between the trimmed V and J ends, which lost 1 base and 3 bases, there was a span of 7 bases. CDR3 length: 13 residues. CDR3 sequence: CSARGQSNQPQHF. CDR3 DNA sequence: TGCAGTGCTAGAGGACAGTCCAATCAGCCCCAGCATTTT.

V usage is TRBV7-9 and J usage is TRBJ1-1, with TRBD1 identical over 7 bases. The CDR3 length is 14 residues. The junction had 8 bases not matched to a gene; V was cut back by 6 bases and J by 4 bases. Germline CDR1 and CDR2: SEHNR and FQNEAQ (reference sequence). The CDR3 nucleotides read TGTGCCAGCAGTCGAGGGGGCCTCGGCACTGAAGCTTTCTTT. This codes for CASSRGGLGTEAFF.